This T cell receptor beta chain appears in the sequencing data of a study of cytotoxic CD8 clonotypes in ibrutinib-treated CLL (dated by TCRdb to the early 2020s). Some background on the complete study: The cohort included roughly 15 treatment-naive and roughly ten relapsed/refractory patients; 17 to 18 were IGHV unmutated. Partial responses were observed in 24 patients and complete responses in 2; after a median follow-up of around 68 months, remission was maintained in approximately 14 patients and progression was observed in roughly twelve. Response samples were obtained after a median of approximately eleven months of treatment, with a range of about 6 to 36 months. An average of roughly 270,000 productive templates and some 99,000 productive rearrangements was obtained per sample. Longitudinal samples were obtainable from about 30% of the roughly 86 participants in the trial. Cryopreserved peripheral blood mononuclear cells were collected before treatment, at response, and at either disease progression or sustained remission. Every sample from remission and from progressive disease was obtained while the patients were still on ibrutinib. Summary of the overall study and its limitations: Sampling times were not matched between sustained-remission and progressing patients, and lymph node repertoires were not studied. At baseline, clonality was higher than in age-matched healthy donors and showed a strong correlation with circulating CD8+ T-cell counts. Clonality rose at ibrutinib response, remained stable during sustained remission, and dropped back toward baseline at progression. Public clonotypes were rare and either shrank or stayed stable during treatment, and the rise in clonality at ibrutinib response reflected expansion of private clonotypes.

A MiSeq instrument was used for deep resolution sequencing, which targeted depths ranging from 1 in 1 million up to 1 in 200,000 T cells, with coverage averaging 10x for each clonotype. TCR beta libraries were generated with the immunoSEQ hsTCRB Kit. On the authors' methods: ImmunoSEQ Data Assistant and ImmunoSEQ Analyzer were used for data analysis, and V, D and J genes were assigned according to IMGT definitions. Clonality, with values ranging from 0 to 1, was calculated as one minus the normalized Shannon entropy of productive rearrangement frequencies. Only overrepresented clonotypes making up at least 0.05% of the repertoire of each patient were included in the public clonotype analysis. Repertoires from roughly 13 age-matched healthy donors in immuneACCESS were used as clonality controls. Drawn from immuneACCESS, this table holds only the in-frame rearrangements with V and J called that TCRdb kept. Clones are partly lost; checked studies trace under half to an unresolved V gene and leave the rest unexplained. That table supplies the V and J calls and clone size; D and trimming were determined from the DNA. This sample has 150,000 to 200,000 clones in its table, and 88% of those were observed once. Of the sample, about 2.9% falls within the top ten clones.

In the paper's terms, the time point label means: progressive disease on ibrutinib. For TCR beta library preparation, about 2.2 micrograms of genomic DNA were extracted from the cryopreserved PBMCs. Longitudinal blood samples from CLL patients on ibrutinib monotherapy were analyzed using high-throughput TCR beta sequencing. The patients took part in an open-label, single-center phase 2 trial of ibrutinib monotherapy. Trimming removed 2 bases from V and 4 bases from J; the gene matches leave 7 bases unexplained. CDR1 and CDR2 were assigned from the germline V gene (reference sequence) as LNHDA and SQIVND. Including cysteine and phenylalanine, the CDR3 has 16 amino acids. The only DNA kept is the CDR3, 48 bases in frame from the first base. In this sample, this clone turned up once. This receptor's antigen is unknown. No much larger clone exists at a distance of one base, and base qualities are not known.

The material sequenced was PBMCs, taken at disease progression, from a patient treated with ibrutinib. The TCR was taken from a human donor with chronic lymphocytic leukemia. Recombination joined TRBV19 with TRBJ1-5, with 8 junctional bases fitting TRBD1. The sequenced DNA is TGTGCCAGTAGTATACAGGGGGCTTTTGTAAATCAGCCCCAGCATTTT. It codes for CASSIQGAFVNQPQHF.